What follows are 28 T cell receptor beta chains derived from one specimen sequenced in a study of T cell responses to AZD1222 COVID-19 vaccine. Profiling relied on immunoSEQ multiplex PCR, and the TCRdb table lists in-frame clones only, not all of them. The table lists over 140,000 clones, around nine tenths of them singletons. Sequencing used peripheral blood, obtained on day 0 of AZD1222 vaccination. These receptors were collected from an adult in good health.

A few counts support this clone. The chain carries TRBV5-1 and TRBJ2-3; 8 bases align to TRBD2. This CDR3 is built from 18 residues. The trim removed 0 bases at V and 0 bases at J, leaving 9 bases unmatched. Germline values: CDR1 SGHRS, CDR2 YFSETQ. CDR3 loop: CASSLGAGAIKSTDTQYF. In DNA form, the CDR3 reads TGCGCCAGCAGCTTGGGAGCGGGGGCGATAAAAAGCACAGATACGCAGTATTTT.

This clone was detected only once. The CDR3 DNA reads TGTGCCAGCAGTGAATGGGGGGAAGGCTACACCTTC. As protein: CASSEWGEGYTF. The chain employs TRBV6-1 and TRBJ1-2, with TRBD1 as a possible D gene (5 bases). Trimming removed 2 bases from V and 8 bases from J, with 9 bases in between. Germline CDR1 and CDR2: MNHNS and SASEGT. The CDR3 covers 12 residues.

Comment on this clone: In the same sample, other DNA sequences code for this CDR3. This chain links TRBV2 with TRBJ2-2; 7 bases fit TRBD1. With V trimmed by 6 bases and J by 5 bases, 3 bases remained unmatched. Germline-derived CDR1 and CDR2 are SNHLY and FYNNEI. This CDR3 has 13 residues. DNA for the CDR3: TGTGCCAGCAGGGGACAGATTACCGGGGAGCTGTTTTTT. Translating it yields CASRGQITGELFF.

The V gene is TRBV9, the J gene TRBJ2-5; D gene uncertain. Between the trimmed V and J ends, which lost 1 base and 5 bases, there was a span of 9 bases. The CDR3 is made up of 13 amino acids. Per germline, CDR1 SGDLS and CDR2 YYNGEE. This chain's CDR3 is CASSVSWAETQYF. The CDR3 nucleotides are TGTGCCAGCAGCGTATCGTGGGCGGAGACCCAGTACTTC.

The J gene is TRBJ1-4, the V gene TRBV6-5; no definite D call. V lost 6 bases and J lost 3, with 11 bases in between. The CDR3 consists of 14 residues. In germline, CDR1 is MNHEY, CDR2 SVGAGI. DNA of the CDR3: TGTGCCAGCAGGGAGGGCACCTCTAATGAAAAACTGTTTTTT. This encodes CASREGTSNEKLFF.

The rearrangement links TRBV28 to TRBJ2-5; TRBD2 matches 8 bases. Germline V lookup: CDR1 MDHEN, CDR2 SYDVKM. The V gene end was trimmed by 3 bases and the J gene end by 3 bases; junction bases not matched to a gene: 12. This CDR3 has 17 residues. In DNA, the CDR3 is TGTGCCAGCAGTTTCTTTCTAGGGACTAGACCGAAAGAGACCCAGTACTTC. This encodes CASSFFLGTRPKETQYF.

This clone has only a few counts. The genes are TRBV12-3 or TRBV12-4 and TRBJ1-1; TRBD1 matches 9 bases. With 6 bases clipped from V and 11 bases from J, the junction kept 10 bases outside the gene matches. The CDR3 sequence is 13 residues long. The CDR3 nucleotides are TGTGCCAGCAGCCCTGGGACAGGGCTGGTTGCTTTCTTT. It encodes CASSPGTGLVAFF.

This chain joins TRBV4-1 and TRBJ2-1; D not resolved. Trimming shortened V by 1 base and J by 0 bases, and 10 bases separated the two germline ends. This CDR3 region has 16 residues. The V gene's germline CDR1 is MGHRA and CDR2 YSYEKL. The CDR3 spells CASSQVNLVSYNEQFF. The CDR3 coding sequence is TGCGCCAGCAGCCAAGTAAATCTAGTCTCCTACAATGAGCAGTTCTTC.

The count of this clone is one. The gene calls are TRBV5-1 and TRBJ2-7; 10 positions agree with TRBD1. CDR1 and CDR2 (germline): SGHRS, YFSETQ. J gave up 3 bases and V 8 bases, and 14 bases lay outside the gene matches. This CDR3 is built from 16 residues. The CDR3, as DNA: TGCGCCAGTGGAAGCGGACAGGGGGTCCCATTCTACGAGCAGTACTTC. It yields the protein CASGSGQGVPFYEQYF.

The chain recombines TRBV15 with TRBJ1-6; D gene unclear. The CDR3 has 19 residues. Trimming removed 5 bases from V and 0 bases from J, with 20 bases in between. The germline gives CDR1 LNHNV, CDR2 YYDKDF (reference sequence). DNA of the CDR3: TGTGCCACCAGCCTCGTCACGATCAGCGATAGCTCCTATAATTCACCCCTCCACTTT. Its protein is CATSLVTISDSSYNSPLHF.

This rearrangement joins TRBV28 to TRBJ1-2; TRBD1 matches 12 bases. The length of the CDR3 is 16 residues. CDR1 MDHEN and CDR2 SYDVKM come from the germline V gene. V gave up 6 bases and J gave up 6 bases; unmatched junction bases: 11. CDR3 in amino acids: CASSPWGTGGANGYTF. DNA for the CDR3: TGTGCCAGCAGCCCCTGGGGGACAGGGGGCGCAAATGGCTACACCTTC.

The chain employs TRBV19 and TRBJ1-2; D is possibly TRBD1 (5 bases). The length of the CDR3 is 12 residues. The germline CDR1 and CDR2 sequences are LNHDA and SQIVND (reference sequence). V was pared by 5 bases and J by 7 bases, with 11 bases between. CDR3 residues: CASSAGSGGYTF. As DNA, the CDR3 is TGTGCCAGTAGTGCAGGGAGCGGTGGCTACACCTTC.

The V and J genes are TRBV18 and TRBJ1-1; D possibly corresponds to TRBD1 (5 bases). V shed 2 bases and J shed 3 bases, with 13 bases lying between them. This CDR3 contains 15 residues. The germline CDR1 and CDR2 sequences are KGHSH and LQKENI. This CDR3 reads CASSPIPGLDTEAFF. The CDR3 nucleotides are TGTGCCAGCTCACCAATTCCAGGGCTAGACACTGAAGCTTTCTTT.

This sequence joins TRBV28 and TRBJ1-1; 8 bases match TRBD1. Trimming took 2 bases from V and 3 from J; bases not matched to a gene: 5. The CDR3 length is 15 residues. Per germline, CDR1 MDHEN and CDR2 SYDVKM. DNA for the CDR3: TGTGCCAGCAGTTTAACAGGGGGGGCGGACACTGAAGCTTTCTTT. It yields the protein CASSLTGGADTEAFF.

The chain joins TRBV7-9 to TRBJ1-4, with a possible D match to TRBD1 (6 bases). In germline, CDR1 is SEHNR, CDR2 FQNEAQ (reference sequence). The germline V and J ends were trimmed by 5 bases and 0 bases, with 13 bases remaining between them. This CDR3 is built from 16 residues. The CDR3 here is CASSRNTGTTNEKLFF. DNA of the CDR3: TGTGCCAGCAGCAGAAATACAGGGACAACTAATGAAAAACTGTTTTTT. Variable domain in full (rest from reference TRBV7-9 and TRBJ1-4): DTGVSQNPRHKITKRGQNVTFRCDPISEHNRLYWYRQTLGQGPEFLTYFQNEAQLEKSRLLSDRFSAERPKGSFSTLEIQRTEQGDSAMYLCASSRNTGTTNEKLFFGSGTQLSVL.

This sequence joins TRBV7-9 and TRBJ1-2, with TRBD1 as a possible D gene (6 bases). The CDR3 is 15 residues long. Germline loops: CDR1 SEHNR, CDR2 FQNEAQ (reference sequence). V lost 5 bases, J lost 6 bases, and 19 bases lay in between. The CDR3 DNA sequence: TGTGCCAGCAGCCTAGAAGGGGGGGCTCTGAATGGCTACACCTTC. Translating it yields CASSLEGGALNGYTF.

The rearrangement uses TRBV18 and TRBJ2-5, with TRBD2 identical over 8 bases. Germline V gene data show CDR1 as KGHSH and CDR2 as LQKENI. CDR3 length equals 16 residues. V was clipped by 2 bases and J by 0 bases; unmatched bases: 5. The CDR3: CASSPEIAGNQETQYF. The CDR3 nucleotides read TGTGCCAGCTCACCAGAGATAGCGGGAAACCAAGAGACCCAGTACTTC.

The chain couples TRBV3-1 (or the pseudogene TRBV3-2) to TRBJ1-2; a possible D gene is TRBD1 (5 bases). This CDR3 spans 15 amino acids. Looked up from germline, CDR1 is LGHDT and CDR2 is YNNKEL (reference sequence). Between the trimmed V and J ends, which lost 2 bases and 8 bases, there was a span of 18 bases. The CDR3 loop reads CASSQRGGGDAGYTF. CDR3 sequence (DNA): TGTGCCAGCAGCCAAAGGGGAGGAGGCGACGCCGGCTACACCTTC.

The CDR3 sequence is CASSPLGWGFGDGYTF. DNA for the CDR3: TGTGCCAGCTCACCACTCGGATGGGGTTTCGGGGATGGCTACACCTTC. The rearrangement joins TRBV18 to TRBJ1-2; D not certain. The germline V and J ends were trimmed by 1 base and 6 bases, with 18 bases remaining between them. The CDR3 sequence is 16 residues long. The germline CDR1 and CDR2 sequences are KGHSH and LQKENI.

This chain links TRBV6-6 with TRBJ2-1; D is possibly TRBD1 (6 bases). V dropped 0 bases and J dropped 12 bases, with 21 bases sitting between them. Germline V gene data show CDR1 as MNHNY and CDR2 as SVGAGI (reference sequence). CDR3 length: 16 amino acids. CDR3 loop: CASSYSGDTAPSGQFF. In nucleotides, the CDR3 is TGTGCCAGCAGTTACTCAGGGGACACGGCCCCATCAGGGCAGTTCTTC.

The CDR3 DNA is TGTGCCAGCAGACCCACAGGGTTGGATGAAAAACTGTTTTTT. Its translation: CASRPTGLDEKLFF. The chain combines TRBV5-8 with TRBJ1-4; TRBD1 is a possible D gene (6 bases). V was cut by 5 bases and J by 6 bases, with 14 bases left in between. Germline loops: CDR1 SGHTS, CDR2 YDEGEE. The CDR3 contains 14 residues.

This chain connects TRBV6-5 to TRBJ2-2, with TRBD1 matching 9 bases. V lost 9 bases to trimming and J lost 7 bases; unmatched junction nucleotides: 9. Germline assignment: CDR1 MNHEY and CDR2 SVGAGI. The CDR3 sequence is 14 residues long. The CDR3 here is CASIYRGRDGELFF. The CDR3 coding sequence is TGTGCCAGTATTTACAGGGGGCGCGACGGGGAGCTGTTTTTT.

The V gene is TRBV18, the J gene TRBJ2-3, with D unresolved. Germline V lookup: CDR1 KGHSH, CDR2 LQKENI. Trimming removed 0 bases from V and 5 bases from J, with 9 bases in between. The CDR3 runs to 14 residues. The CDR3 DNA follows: TGTGCCAGCTCACCACCGGAGTTGTTAGATACGCAGTATTTT. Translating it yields CASSPPELLDTQYF.

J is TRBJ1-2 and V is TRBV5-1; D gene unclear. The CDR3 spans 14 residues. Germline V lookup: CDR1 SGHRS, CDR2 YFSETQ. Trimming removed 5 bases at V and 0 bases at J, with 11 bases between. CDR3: CASSYDPTNYGYTF. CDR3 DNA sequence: TGCGCCAGCAGTTACGACCCAACTAACTATGGCTACACCTTC.

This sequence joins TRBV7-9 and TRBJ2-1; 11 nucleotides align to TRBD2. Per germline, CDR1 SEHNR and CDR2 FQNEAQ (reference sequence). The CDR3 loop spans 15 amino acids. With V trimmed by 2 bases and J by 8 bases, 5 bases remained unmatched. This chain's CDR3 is CASSLTTSGADEQFF. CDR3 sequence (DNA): TGTGCCAGCAGCTTAACGACTAGCGGGGCGGATGAGCAGTTCTTC.

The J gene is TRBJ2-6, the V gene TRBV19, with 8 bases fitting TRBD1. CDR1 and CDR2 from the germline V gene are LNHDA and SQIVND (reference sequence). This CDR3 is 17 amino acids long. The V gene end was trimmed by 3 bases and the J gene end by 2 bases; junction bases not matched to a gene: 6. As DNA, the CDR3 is TGTGCCAGTAGTATTCAGGACAGGGTCGCTGGGGCCAACGTCCTGACTTTC. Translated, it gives CASSIQDRVAGANVLTF.

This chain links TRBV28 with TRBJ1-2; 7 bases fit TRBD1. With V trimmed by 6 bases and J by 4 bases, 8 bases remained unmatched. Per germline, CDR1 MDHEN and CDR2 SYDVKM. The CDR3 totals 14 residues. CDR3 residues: CASRPDREPYGYTF. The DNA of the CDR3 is TGTGCCAGCAGACCTGACAGGGAACCCTATGGCTACACCTTC.

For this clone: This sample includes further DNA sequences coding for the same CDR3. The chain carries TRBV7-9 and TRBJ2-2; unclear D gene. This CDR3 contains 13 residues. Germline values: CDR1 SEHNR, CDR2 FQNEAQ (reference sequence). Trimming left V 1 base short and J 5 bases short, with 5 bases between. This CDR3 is CASSLDSTGELFF. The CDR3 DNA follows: TGTGCCAGCAGCTTAGATTCAACCGGGGAGCTGTTTTTT. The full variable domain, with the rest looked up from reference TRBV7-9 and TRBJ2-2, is DTGVSQNPRHKITKRGQNVTFRCDPISEHNRLYWYRQTLGQGPEFLTYFQNEAQLEKSRLLSDRFSAERPKGSFSTLEIQRTEQGDSAMYLCASSLDSTGELFFGEGSRLTVL.